Below, 13 T cell receptor beta chains from the same sample are listed, as sequenced in a study of T cell responses to AZD1222 COVID-19 vaccine. TCRdb keeps only in-frame clones here, not all; method: immunoSEQ multiplex PCR. Here the sample spans around 130,000 clones, approximately 90% being singletons. Material: peripheral blood, obtained 28 days after the second AZD1222 dose. The receptors were gathered from an adult who received the AZD1222 COVID-19 vaccine.

The chain has TRBV4-3 and TRBJ2-1; no definite D call. CDR3 size: 15 residues. The V gene's germline CDR1 is LGHNA and CDR2 YSLEER. Trimming pared 5 bases from V and 9 bases from J, leaving 20 bases between. The CDR3 DNA reads TGCGCCAGCAGCGGTAGGATTACTCCCCGGATTGAGCAGTTCTTC. Its translation is CASSGRITPRIEQFF.

The chain joins TRBV2 to TRBJ2-7, with D possibly TRBD2 on 6 matching bases. This CDR3 comprises 16 residues. The germline V gene has CDR1 SNHLY and CDR2 FYNNEI. V was trimmed by 1 base and J by 7 bases, leaving 20 bases between them. The CDR3 DNA follows: TGTGCCAGCAGTGAAGTACCAAGCCGACTAGATGGGGAGCAGTACTTC. This translates into CASSEVPSRLDGEQYF.

This chain connects TRBV6-2 or TRBV6-3 to TRBJ2-1, with 9 nucleotides matching TRBD2. This CDR3 is built from 17 residues. J gave up 7 bases and V 1 base, and 11 bases lay outside the gene matches. The germline CDR1 and CDR2 sequences are MNHEY and SVGEGT. The CDR3 nucleotides are TGTGCCAGCAGTTACTTATCGGTGCGGGAGGGCGAAAATGAGCAGTTCTTC. Translation: CASSYLSVREGENEQFF.

This clone turned up a few times. V gene TRBV2 combines with J gene TRBJ2-7; TRBD2 matches 7 bases. The CDR3 is 14 residues long. V was pared by 7 bases and J by 8 bases, with 14 bases of the junction left unmatched. Looked up from germline, CDR1 is SNHLY and CDR2 is FYNNEI. CDR3 loop: CASTSGGGVGKQYF. The DNA for the CDR3 is TGTGCCAGCACATCCGGTGGGGGGGTCGGAAAGCAGTACTTC.

J is TRBJ2-5 and V is TRBV5-1, with TRBD2 identical over 14 bases. The V and J ends lost 4 bases and 3 bases, in that order; junction bases with no gene match: 2. This CDR3 has 15 amino acids. Germline assignment: CDR1 SGHRS and CDR2 YFSETQ. This CDR3 is CASSKGLAGEETQYF. In DNA, the CDR3 is TGCGCCAGCAGCAAGGGACTAGCGGGAGAAGAGACCCAGTACTTC.

The chain links TRBV4-1 to TRBJ2-5, with 7 bases aligning to TRBD2. J was trimmed by 5 bases and V by 0 bases; bases with no gene match: 6. The CDR3 runs to 15 residues. Germline CDR1 is MGHRA and CDR2 is YSYEKL. The CDR3 loop is CASSQDEGGDETQYF. The DNA of the CDR3 is TGCGCCAGCAGCCAAGATGAGGGAGGGGACGAGACCCAGTACTTC.

V is TRBV5-1 and J is TRBJ1-2; D is ambiguous. Trimming left V 0 bases short and J 8 bases short, with 11 bases between. The germline gives CDR1 SGHRS, CDR2 YFSETQ. The CDR3 has 13 residues. The CDR3 here is CASSLVAPEGYTF. The CDR3 DNA sequence: TGCGCCAGCAGCTTGGTAGCGCCTGAGGGCTACACCTTC.

The chain couples TRBV27 to TRBJ1-5; D perhaps matches TRBD1 (6 bases). Trimming removed 6 bases from V and 0 bases from J, with 9 bases in between. This CDR3 is built from 14 residues. Looked up from germline, CDR1 is MNHEY and CDR2 is SMNVEV (reference sequence). CDR3 in amino acids: CASRSQGSNQPQHF. In nucleotides, the CDR3 is TGTGCCAGCAGATCACAGGGTAGCAATCAGCCCCAGCATTTT.

This rearrangement joins TRBV10-3 to TRBJ2-1; TRBD1 matches 8 bases. Germline CDR1 is ENHRY and CDR2 is SYGVKD. V dropped 8 bases and J dropped 1; count of bases not matched to a gene: 10. The CDR3 is made up of 16 amino acids. CDR3 nucleotides: TGTGCCATCTCCCTGGGCAGGGGGCGTTCCTACAATGAGCAGTTCTTC. This codes for CAISLGRGRSYNEQFF.

This sequence joins TRBV12-3 or TRBV12-4 and TRBJ1-1; D is undetermined. The CDR3 totals 12 residues. Deletions cut 3 bases from V and 7 bases from J, with 9 bases between. The CDR3 protein is CASSLMGGEAFF. For the CDR3, the DNA is TGTGCCAGCAGTTTGATGGGAGGTGAAGCTTTCTTT.

J is TRBJ2-5 and V is TRBV7-9; TRBD1 matches at 8 bases. There are 15 residues in the CDR3. The germline V gene encodes CDR1 SEHNR and CDR2 FQNEAQ (reference sequence). The junction had 7 bases not matched to a gene; V was cut back by 5 bases and J by 2 bases. The CDR3 loop is CASSLSTGEQETQYF. The CDR3, as DNA: TGTGCCAGCAGCCTCTCGACAGGGGAGCAAGAGACCCAGTACTTC.

The chain carries TRBV18 and TRBJ1-1; D is unclear. CDR1 is KGHSH, CDR2 LQKENI, per germline. The CDR3 is 13 residues long. With 3 bases removed from V and 7 bases from J, the gap between germline ends came to 12 bases. CDR3 bases: TGTGCCAGCTCACCCCCCCGGGCTGGTGAAGCTTTCTTT. Translating gives CASSPPRAGEAFF.

The chain recombines TRBV7-3 with TRBJ2-2; tentatively, D is TRBD2 (6 bases). V lost 3 bases and J 1 base, leaving 6 bases between the germline ends. The CDR3 has 14 amino acids. CDR1 is SGHTA and CDR2 is FQGTGA in the germline V gene. CDR3 sequence reads: CASSLRENTGELFF. In DNA form, the CDR3 reads TGTGCCAGCAGCTTGCGGGAGAACACCGGGGAGCTGTTTTTT.